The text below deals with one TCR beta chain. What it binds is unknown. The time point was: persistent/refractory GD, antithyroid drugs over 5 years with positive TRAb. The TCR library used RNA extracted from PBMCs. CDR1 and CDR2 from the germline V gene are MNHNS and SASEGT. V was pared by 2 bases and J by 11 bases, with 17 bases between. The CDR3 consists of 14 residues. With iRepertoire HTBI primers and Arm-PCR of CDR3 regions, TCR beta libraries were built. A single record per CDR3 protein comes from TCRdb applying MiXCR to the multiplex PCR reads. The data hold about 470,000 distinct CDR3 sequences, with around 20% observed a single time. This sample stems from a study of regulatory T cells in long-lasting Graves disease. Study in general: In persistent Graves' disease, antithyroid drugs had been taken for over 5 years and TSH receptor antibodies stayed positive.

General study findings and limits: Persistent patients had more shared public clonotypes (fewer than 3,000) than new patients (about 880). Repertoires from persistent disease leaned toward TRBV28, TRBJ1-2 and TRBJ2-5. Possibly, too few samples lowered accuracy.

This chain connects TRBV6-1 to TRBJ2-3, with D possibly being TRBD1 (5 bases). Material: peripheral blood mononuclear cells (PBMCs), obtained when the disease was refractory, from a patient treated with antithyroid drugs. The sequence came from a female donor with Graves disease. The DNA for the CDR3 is TGTGCCAGCAGTGAACCCCCGAGCAAGGGGCGGCAGTATTTT. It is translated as CASSEPPSKGRQYF.